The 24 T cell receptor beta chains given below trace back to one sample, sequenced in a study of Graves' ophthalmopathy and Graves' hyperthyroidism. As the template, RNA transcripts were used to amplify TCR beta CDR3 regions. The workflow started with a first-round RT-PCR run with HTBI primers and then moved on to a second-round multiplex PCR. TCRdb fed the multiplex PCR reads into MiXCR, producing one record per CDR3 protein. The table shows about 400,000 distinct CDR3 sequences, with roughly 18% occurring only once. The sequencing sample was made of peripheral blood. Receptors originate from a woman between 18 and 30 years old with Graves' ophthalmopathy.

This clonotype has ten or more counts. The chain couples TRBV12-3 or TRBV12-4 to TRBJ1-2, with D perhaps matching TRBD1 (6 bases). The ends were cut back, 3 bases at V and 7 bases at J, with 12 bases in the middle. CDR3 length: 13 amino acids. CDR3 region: CASSLRGGGGYTF. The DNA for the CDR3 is TGTGCCAGCAGTTTGAGAGGGGGTGGTGGCTACACCTTC.

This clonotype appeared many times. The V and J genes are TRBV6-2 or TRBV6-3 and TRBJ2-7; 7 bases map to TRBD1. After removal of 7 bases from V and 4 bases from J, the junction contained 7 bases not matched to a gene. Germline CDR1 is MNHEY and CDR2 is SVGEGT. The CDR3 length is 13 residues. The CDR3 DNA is TGTGCCAGCAATCCGGGACAGATTTACGAGCAGTACTTC. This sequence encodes CASNPGQIYEQYF.

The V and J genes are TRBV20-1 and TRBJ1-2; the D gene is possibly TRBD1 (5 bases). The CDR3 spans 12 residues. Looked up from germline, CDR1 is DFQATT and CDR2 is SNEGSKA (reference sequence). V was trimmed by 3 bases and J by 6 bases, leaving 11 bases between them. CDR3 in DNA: TGCAGTGCTAGGTTCACAGGCCATGGCTACACCTTC. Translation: CSARFTGHGYTF.

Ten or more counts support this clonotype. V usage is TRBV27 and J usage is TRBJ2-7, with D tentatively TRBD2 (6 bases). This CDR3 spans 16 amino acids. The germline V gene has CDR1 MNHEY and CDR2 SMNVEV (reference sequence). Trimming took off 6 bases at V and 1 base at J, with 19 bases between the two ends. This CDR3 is CASSPPGVSPSYEQYF. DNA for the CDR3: TGTGCCAGCAGCCCCCCGGGGGTTTCTCCTTCCTACGAGCAGTACTTC.

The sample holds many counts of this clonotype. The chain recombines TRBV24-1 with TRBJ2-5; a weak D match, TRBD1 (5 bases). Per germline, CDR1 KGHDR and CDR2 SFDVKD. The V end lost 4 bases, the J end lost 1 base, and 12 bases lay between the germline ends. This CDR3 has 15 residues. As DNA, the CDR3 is TGTGCCACCAGTGACCCGGACACATTCCAAGAGACCCAGTACTTC. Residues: CATSDPDTFQETQYF.

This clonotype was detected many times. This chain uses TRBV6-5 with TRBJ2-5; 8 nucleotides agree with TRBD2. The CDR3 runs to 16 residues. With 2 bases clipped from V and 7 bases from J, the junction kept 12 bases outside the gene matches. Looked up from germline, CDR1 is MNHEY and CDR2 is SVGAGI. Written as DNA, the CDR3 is TGTGCCAGCAGTTACAGCGCGGGGGGTTTGGGGGGGACCCAGTACTTC. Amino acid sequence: CASSYSAGGLGGTQYF.

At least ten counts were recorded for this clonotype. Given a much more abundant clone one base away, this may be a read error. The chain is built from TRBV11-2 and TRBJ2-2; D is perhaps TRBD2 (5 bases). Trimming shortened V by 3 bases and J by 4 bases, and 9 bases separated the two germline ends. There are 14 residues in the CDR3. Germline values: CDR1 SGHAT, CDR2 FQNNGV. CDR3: CASSFRRSTGELFF. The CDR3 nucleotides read TGTGCCAGCAGCTTTCGGAGGAGCACCGGGGAGCTGTTTTTT. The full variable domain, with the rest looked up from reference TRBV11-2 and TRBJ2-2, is EAGVAQSPRYKIIEKRQSVAFWCNPISGHATLYWYQQILGQGPKLLIQFQNNGVVDDSQLPKDRFSAERLKGVDSTLKIQPAKLEDSAVYLCASSFRRSTGELFFGEGSRLTVL.

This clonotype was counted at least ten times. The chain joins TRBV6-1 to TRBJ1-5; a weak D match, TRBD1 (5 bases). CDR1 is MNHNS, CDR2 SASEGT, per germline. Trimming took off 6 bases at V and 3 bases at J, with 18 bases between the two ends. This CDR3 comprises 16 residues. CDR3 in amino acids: CASSLRGRQTNQPQHF. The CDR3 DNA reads TGTGCCAGCAGCCTTCGGGGACGGCAAACCAATCAGCCCCAGCATTTT.

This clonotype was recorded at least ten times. DNA for the CDR3: TGTGCCAGCTCACCACCGGCCCAGGGGCTAGGTCAGCCCCAGCATTTT. Its translation is CASSPPAQGLGQPQHF. This chain links TRBV18 with TRBJ1-5; a possible D gene is TRBD1 (6 bases). The germline V gene encodes CDR1 KGHSH and CDR2 LQKENI. The CDR3 length is 16 residues. Trimming took 0 bases from V and 6 from J, leaving 15 bases between them.

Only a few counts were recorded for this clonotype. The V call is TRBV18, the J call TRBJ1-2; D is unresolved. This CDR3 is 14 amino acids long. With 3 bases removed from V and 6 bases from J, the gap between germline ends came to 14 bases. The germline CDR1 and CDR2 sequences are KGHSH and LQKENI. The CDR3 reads CASSPLAGDNGYTF. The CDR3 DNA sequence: TGTGCCAGCTCACCTTTAGCCGGGGATAATGGCTACACCTTC.

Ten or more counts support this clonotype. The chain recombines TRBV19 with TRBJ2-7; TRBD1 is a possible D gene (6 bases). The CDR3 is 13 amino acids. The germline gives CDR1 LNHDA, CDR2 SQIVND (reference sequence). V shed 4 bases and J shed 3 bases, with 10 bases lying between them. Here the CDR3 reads CASSTIQGYEQYF. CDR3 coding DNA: TGTGCCAGTAGTACAATACAGGGCTACGAGCAGTACTTC.

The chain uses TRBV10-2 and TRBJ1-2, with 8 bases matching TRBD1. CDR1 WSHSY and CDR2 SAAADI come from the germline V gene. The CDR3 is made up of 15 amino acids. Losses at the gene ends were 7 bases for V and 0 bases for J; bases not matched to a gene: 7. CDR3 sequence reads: CASNPGQGANYGYTF. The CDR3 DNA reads TGCGCCAGCAACCCAGGACAGGGAGCTAACTATGGCTACACCTTC.

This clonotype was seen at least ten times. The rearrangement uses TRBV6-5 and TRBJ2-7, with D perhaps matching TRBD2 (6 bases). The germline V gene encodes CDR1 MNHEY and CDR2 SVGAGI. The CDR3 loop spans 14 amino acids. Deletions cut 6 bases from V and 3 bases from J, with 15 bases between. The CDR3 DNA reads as TGTGCCAGCAGGAGACAAGGACTAAACTACGAGCAGTACTTC. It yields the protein CASRRQGLNYEQYF.

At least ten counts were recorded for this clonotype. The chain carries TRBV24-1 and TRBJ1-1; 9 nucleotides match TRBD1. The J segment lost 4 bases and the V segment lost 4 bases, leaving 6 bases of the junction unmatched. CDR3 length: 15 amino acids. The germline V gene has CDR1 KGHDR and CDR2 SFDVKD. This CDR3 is CATSDPTGGTTEAFF. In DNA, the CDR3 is TGTGCCACCAGTGACCCGACAGGGGGGACCACTGAAGCTTTCTTT.

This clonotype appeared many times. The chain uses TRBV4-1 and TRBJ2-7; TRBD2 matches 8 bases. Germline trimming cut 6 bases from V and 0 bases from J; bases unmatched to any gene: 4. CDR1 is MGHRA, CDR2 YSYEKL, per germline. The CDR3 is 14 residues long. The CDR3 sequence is CASRPTSASYEQYF. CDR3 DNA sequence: TGCGCCAGCAGACCGACTAGCGCCTCCTACGAGCAGTACTTC.

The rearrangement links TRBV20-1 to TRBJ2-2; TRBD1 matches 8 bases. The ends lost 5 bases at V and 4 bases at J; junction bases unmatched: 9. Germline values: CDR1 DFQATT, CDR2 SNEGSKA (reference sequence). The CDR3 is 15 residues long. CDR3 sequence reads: CSAPWTGKGTGELFF. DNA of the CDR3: TGCAGTGCTCCTTGGACAGGGAAGGGCACCGGGGAGCTGTTTTTT.

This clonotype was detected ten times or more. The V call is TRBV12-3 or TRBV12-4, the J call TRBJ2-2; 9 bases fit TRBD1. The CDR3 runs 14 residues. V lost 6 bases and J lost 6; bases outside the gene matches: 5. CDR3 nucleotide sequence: TGTGCCAGCAGGGGGGGACAGGGCCCCGGGGAGCTGTTTTTT. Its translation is CASRGGQGPGELFF.

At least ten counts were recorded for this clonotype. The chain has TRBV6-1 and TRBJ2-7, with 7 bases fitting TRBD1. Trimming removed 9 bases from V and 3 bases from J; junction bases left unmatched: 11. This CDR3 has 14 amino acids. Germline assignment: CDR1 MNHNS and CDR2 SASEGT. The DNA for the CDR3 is TGTGCCAGTTCCTCAGGGGGATTGAACTACGAGCAGTACTTC. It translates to CASSSGGLNYEQYF.

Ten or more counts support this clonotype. CDR3 protein: CASSVPSTSGGISYAKNIQYF. CDR3 DNA: TGCGCCAGCAGTGTACCGTCTACTAGCGGGGGAATTTCCTATGCCAAAAACATTCAGTACTTC. The rearrangement joins TRBV10-2 to TRBJ2-4; 11 nucleotides match TRBD2. Germline loops: CDR1 WSHSY, CDR2 SAAADI. This CDR3 spans 21 amino acids. The ends lost 4 bases at V and 1 base at J; junction bases unmatched: 18.

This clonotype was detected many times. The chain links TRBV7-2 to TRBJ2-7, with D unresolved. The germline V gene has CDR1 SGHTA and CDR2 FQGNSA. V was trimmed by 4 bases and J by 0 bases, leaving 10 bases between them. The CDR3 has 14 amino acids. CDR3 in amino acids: CASSSWTDSYEQYF. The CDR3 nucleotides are TGTGCCAGCAGCTCATGGACGGACTCCTACGAGCAGTACTTC.

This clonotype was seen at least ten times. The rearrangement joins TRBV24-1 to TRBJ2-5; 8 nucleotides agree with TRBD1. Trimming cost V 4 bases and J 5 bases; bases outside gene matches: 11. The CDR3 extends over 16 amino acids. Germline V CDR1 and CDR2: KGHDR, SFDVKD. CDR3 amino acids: CATSEPATGGIETQYF. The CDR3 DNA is TGTGCCACCAGTGAACCTGCTACAGGGGGAATCGAGACCCAGTACTTC.

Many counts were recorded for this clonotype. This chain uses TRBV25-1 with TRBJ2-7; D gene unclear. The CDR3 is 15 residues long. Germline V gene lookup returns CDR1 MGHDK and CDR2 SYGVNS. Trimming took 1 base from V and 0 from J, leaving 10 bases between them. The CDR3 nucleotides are TGTGCCAGCAGTGAATTGGAAGCCCACTCCTACGAGCAGTACTTC. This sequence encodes CASSELEAHSYEQYF.

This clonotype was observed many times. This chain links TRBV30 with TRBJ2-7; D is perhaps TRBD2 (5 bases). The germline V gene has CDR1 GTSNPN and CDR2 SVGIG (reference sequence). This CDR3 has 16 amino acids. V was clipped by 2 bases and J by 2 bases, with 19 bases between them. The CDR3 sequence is CAWSPPSVGRTYEQYF. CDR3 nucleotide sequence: TGTGCCTGGAGTCCCCCGAGTGTGGGGAGAACCTACGAGCAGTACTTC.

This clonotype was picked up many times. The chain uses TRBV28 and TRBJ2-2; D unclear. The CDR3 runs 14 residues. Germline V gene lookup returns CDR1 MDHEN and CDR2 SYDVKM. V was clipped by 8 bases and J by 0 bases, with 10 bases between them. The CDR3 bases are TGTGCCAGCTGCTCAAGTGCGAACACCGGGGAGCTGTTTTTT. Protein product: CASCSSANTGELFF.